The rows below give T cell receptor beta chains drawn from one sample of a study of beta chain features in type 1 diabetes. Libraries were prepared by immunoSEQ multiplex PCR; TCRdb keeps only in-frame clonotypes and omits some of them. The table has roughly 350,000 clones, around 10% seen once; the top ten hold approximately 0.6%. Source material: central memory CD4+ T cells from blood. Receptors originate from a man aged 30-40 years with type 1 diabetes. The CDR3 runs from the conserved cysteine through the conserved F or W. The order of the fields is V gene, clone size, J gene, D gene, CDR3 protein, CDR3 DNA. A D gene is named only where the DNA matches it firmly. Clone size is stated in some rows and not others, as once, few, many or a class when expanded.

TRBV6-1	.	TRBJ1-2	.	CASERQINYGYTF	TGTGCCAGCGAAAGACAGATTAACTATGGCTACACCTTC
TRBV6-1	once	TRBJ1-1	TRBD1	CASNRQGRTEAFF	TGTGCCAGCAACCGACAGGGAAGGACTGAAGCTTTCTTT
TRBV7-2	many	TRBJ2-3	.	CASSLARSAESSTDTQYF	TGTGCCAGCAGCTTAGCGCGGTCCGCGGAATCTAGCACAGATACGCAGTATTTT
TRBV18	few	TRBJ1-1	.	CASSPGPGTEAFF	TGTGCCAGCTCACCAGGACCTGGCACTGAAGCTTTCTTT
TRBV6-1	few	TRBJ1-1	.	CASTLNTEAFF	TGTGCCAGCACCCTTAACACTGAAGCTTTCTTT
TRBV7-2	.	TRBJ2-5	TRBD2	CASSRTSGWAETQYF	TGTGCCAGCAGCCGGACTAGCGGGTGGGCGGAGACCCAGTACTTC
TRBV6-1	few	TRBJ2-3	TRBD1	CASPGTGDVTDTQYF	TGTGCCAGCCCCGGGACAGGGGACGTCACAGATACGCAGTATTTT
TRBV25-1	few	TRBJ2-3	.	CASSGPGIPPDTQYF	TGTGCCAGCAGTGGCCCCGGGATACCCCCAGATACGCAGTATTTT
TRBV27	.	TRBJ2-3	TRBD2	CASSLAGADTQYF	TGTGCCAGCAGTTTAGCGGGAGCGGATACGCAGTATTTT
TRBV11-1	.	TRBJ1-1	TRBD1	CASSLGQGATSDTEAFF	TGTGCCAGCAGCTTGGGACAGGGGGCGACTTCTGACACTGAAGCTTTCTTT
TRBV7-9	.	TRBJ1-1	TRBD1	CASSSQGLYTEAFF	TGTGCCAGCAGCTCACAGGGGTTGTACACTGAAGCTTTCTTT
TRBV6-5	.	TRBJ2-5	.	CASSYSEGRETQYF	TGTGCCAGCAGTTACTCCGAGGGGCGGGAGACCCAGTACTTC
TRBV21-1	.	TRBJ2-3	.	CASSNTDGEGQRTDTQYF	TGTGCCAGCAGCAACACCGATGGAGAAGGACAGCGCACAGATACGCAGTATTTT
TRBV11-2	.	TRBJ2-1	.	CASGRTATYNEQFF	TGTGCCTCGGGACGGACGGCTACCTACAATGAGCAGTTCTTC
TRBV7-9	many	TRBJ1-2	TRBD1	CASSLGQGYGYTF	TGTGCCAGCAGCTTAGGACAGGGATATGGCTACACCTTC
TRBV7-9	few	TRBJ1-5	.	CASSLSPAGDQPQHF	TGTGCCAGCAGCTTATCTCCGGCCGGGGATCAGCCCCAGCATTTT
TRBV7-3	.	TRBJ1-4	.	CASSLYVGATNEKLFF	TGTGCCAGCAGCCTATATGTAGGGGCAACTAATGAAAAACTGTTTTTT
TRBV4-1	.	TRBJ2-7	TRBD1	CASSLGQLAREQYF	TGCGCCAGCAGCCTGGGACAGTTGGCCCGGGAGCAGTACTTC
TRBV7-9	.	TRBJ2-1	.	CASSLGAGVEQFF	TGTGCCAGCAGCTTAGGTGCAGGGGTAGAGCAGTTCTTC
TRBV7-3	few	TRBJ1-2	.	CASGEGPNYGYTF	TGTGCCAGCGGCGAAGGTCCCAACTATGGCTACACCTTC
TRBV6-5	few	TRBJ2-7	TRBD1	CASWDRPYEQYF	TGTGCCAGCTGGGACAGACCTTACGAGCAGTACTTC
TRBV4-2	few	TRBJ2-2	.	CASSQEPHTGRYTGELFF	TGTGCCAGCAGCCAAGAACCCCACACAGGGAGGTACACCGGGGAGCTGTTTTTT
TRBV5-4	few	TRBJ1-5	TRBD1	CASSSSRTGNQPQHF	TGTGCCAGCAGCTCGAGCCGGACAGGAAATCAGCCCCAGCATTTT
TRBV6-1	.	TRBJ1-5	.	CASSETWSQPQHF	TGTGCCAGCAGTGAAACGTGGAGTCAGCCCCAGCATTTT